A single sample gave rise to the 20 T cell receptor beta chains below, sequenced in a study of cytomegalovirus exposure and HLA in healthy donors. Sequenced by immunoSEQ multiplex PCR; TCRdb stores in-frame clones only, minus some. The table includes about 110,000 clones, over 85% detected once. The sequenced sample consisted of PBMCs. Receptor source: a young woman in good health and CMV-seronegative.

The J gene is TRBJ2-7, the V gene TRBV4-3; perhaps TRBD1 as D (5 bases). There are 14 residues in the CDR3. V was trimmed by 1 base and J by 2 bases, leaving 9 bases between them. Germline-derived CDR1 and CDR2 are LGHNA and YSLEER. CDR3 sequence (DNA): TGCGCCAGCAGCCAAGCCGTCAGGGCCTACGAGCAGTACTTC. Amino acids: CASSQAVRAYEQYF.

The genes are TRBV7-9 and TRBJ2-7, with D maybe TRBD1 (6 bases). This CDR3 contains 13 residues. V was trimmed by 3 bases and J by 7 bases, leaving 13 bases between them. Germline V gives CDR1 SEHNR, CDR2 FQNEAQ (reference sequence). This CDR3 reads CASSFGGTGEQYF. Here the CDR3 DNA reads TGTGCCAGCAGCTTTGGGGGCACAGGGGAGCAGTACTTC.

The chain couples TRBV6-6 to TRBJ1-5; D is perhaps TRBD1 (5 bases). The length of the CDR3 is 13 residues. Germline-derived CDR1 and CDR2 are MNHNY and SVGAGI (reference sequence). V was pared by 6 bases and J by 3 bases, with 9 bases between. CDR3 bases: TGTGCCAGCAGCACAGGTAACAATCAGCCCCAGCATTTT. The encoded protein is CASSTGNNQPQHF.

The chain joins TRBV7-3 to TRBJ2-5; 7 nucleotides agree with TRBD1. Trimming removed 5 bases from V and 3 bases from J; junction bases left unmatched: 3. This CDR3 comprises 13 residues. In germline, CDR1 is SGHTA, CDR2 FQGTGA. CDR3 protein: CASSRDRKETQYF. The CDR3 DNA reads TGTGCCAGCAGCCGGGACAGAAAAGAGACCCAGTACTTC.

The CDR3 sequence: CASSLFGGPFYEQYF. In nucleotides, the CDR3 is TGTGCCAGCAGCTTGTTCGGAGGCCCCTTCTACGAGCAGTACTTC. The rearrangement uses TRBV5-8 and TRBJ2-7, with D tentatively TRBD2 (5 bases). CDR3 length: 15 residues. Germline CDR1 is SGHTS and CDR2 is YDEGEE. Deletions cut 1 base from V and 3 bases from J, with 14 bases between.

The sample holds one count of this clone. V and J are TRBV5-1 and TRBJ2-5, with 7 bases matching TRBD2. Germline values: CDR1 SGHRS, CDR2 YFSETQ. CDR3 length: 17 residues. After removal of 0 bases from V and 3 bases from J, the junction contained 11 bases not matched to a gene. CDR3 loop: CASSLATGGAGEETQYF. Here the CDR3 DNA reads TGCGCCAGCAGCTTGGCTACAGGTGGGGCGGGAGAAGAGACCCAGTACTTC.

V usage is TRBV27 and J usage is TRBJ2-7; a possible D gene is TRBD1 (5 bases). The germline V gene has CDR1 MNHEY and CDR2 SMNVEV (reference sequence). There are 15 residues in the CDR3. V was pared by 6 bases and J by 3 bases, with 18 bases between. CDR3 amino acids: CASSTTGPFYYEQYF. In nucleotides, the CDR3 is TGTGCCAGCAGCACAACAGGACCCTTTTACTACGAGCAGTACTTC.

This chain links TRBV10-3 with TRBJ2-7; no firm D call. Germline loops: CDR1 ENHRY, CDR2 SYGVKD. CDR3 length: 14 amino acids. V was shortened by 0 bases and J by 3 bases, with 9 bases between the two germline ends. The CDR3 DNA sequence: TGTGCCATCAGTGAGTCCGTGAGTAGCTACGAGCAGTACTTC. It is translated as CAISESVSSYEQYF.

The gene calls are TRBV27 and TRBJ2-7; D unresolved. Germline lookup yields CDR1 MNHEY and CDR2 SMNVEV (reference sequence). Trimming pared 6 bases from V and 10 bases from J, leaving 19 bases between. The CDR3 consists of 13 residues. CDR3 bases: TGTGCCAGCAGCCCATTTGGCCACCTTCCCCAGTACTTC. This gives the protein CASSPFGHLPQYF.

The chain links TRBV10-1 to TRBJ2-2; 9 bases are shared with TRBD1. The V gene's germline CDR1 is WNHNN and CDR2 SYGVQD (reference sequence). The CDR3 is 15 amino acids. V shed 2 bases and J 5 bases; nucleotides not matched to a gene: 3. CDR3 coding DNA: TGCGCCAGCAGTGAGGACAGGGGGACAACCGGGGAGCTGTTTTTT. As protein: CASSEDRGTTGELFF.

This rearrangement joins TRBV7-6 to TRBJ2-7, with 7 bases lining up with TRBD1. V lost 5 bases, J lost 4 bases, and 8 bases stayed unmatched. Germline V gives CDR1 SGHVS, CDR2 FNYEAQ. This CDR3 is 14 amino acids long. CDR3 in amino acids: CASSPGTAIYEQYF. CDR3 DNA sequence: TGTGCCAGCAGCCCCGGGACAGCAATATACGAGCAGTACTTC.

The chain links TRBV28 to TRBJ1-2; 9 nucleotides agree with TRBD1. CDR1 MDHEN and CDR2 SYDVKM come from the germline V gene. The CDR3 covers 16 residues. J gave up 0 bases and V 4 bases, and 6 bases lay outside the gene matches. The CDR3 DNA reads as TGTGCCAGCAGTTCCGGGACAGGGTCTTCTAACTATGGCTACACCTTC. Its protein product is CASSSGTGSSNYGYTF.

The chain links TRBV28 to TRBJ2-6; TRBD2 is a possible D gene (5 bases). Trimming cost V 8 bases and J 4 bases, with 21 bases left between them. CDR3 length: 17 residues. Germline V gene data show CDR1 as MDHEN and CDR2 as SYDVKM. The CDR3 spells CASRARGVLLGANVLTF. The CDR3 DNA reads TGTGCCAGCCGTGCCCGGGGAGTGTTATTAGGGGCCAACGTCCTGACTTTC.

The genes are TRBV9 and TRBJ2-3; 8 bases map to TRBD2. The CDR3 extends over 16 amino acids. Germline CDR1 and CDR2: SGDLS and YYNGEE. Trimming took 0 bases from V and 3 from J; bases not matched to a gene: 6. The CDR3 sequence is CASSVEERGITDTQYF. Here the CDR3 DNA reads TGTGCCAGCAGCGTAGAGGAGCGGGGGATAACAGATACGCAGTATTTT.

This clone was seen a few times. The chain combines TRBV7-2 with TRBJ1-1, with unresolved D. The CDR3 consists of 14 residues. The ends were cut back, 0 bases at V and 4 bases at J, with 9 bases in the middle. Looked up from germline, CDR1 is SGHTA and CDR2 is FQGNSA. This CDR3 reads CASSLAPQATEAFF. Written as DNA, the CDR3 is TGTGCCAGCAGCTTAGCGCCCCAGGCCACTGAAGCTTTCTTT.

In DNA form, the CDR3 reads TGTGCCGGTACCGGGACTAGCGGGAGTAGGCAAGAGACCCAGTACTTC. This translates into CAGTGTSGSRQETQYF. The chain couples TRBV2 to TRBJ2-5; 14 bases line up with TRBD2. Germline CDR1 SNHLY, CDR2 FYNNEI. This CDR3 spans 16 amino acids. V shed 11 bases, J shed 2 bases, and the junction held 10 bases outside the gene matches.

This clone was seen a handful of times. This rearrangement joins TRBV7-2 to TRBJ1-5; 7 bases align to TRBD1. The V segment lost 3 bases and the J segment 4 bases; nucleotides outside the gene matches: 6. The CDR3 is 15 residues long. Germline V gene data show CDR1 as SGHTA and CDR2 as FQGNSA. CDR3: CASSFQWTGNQPQHF. The CDR3 coding sequence is TGTGCCAGCAGCTTCCAGTGGACAGGTAATCAGCCCCAGCATTTT.

In this sample, this clone turned up many times. This chain links TRBV6-4 with TRBJ1-1, with TRBD1 matching 8 bases. This CDR3 contains 14 residues. Looked up from germline, CDR1 is MRHNA and CDR2 is SNTAGT. V gave up 5 bases and J gave up 7 bases; unmatched junction bases: 9. The CDR3 here is CASSPGGHTYEAFF. The CDR3, as DNA: TGTGCCAGCAGTCCAGGGGGCCATACCTATGAAGCTTTCTTT.

The CDR3 DNA reads TGTGCCAGCGCGCTGGTGACTAGCACAGATACGCAGTATTTT. Translating gives CASALVTSTDTQYF. The chain combines TRBV28 with TRBJ2-3; D unresolved. The germline V gene has CDR1 MDHEN and CDR2 SYDVKM. V was cut by 8 bases and J by 0 bases, with 12 bases left in between. CDR3 length: 14 amino acids.

In this sample, this clone turned up a few times. The chain joins TRBV19 to TRBJ2-2; the match to TRBD1 covers 9 bases. Per the germline V gene, CDR1 is LNHDA and CDR2 is SQIVND (reference sequence). V gave up 8 bases and J gave up 6 bases; unmatched junction bases: 7. CDR3 length: 14 amino acids. The CDR3 region has the DNA TGTGCCAGTGAGCGCGGGACAGGGTCCGGGGAGCTGTTTTTT. Protein sequence: CASERGTGSGELFF.